This is a list of T cell receptor beta chains from one sample in a study of blood T cell repertoires in COVID-19. Only in-frame clones appear in the TCRdb table, and some are missing; sequencing was by immunoSEQ multiplex PCR. The data contain some 76,000 clones, about 82% of them singletons. Sample: peripheral blood. These receptors all stem from a woman aged 55 to 70 with acute or convalescent COVID-19. Each CDR3 is given with its conserved first and last residue. The D gene is left open where the match is weak. Only part of the rows carry a size: once, few, many, or a class if the clone is expanded.

- TRBJ1-6 TRBD1 TRBV6-5 TGTGCCAGCAGAACCCTCGGACAGGTGAATTCACCCCTCCACTTT CASRTLGQVNSPLHF
- TRBJ1-5 TRBD1 TRBV24-1 TGTGCCACCAGTGAAGGTTGGGGACAGGGCAATCAGCCCCAGCATTTT CATSEGWGQGNQPQHF
- TRBJ2-7 TRBD2 TRBV15 TGTGCCACCAGCACCAACTTCGGGGGGGCGGGGTACGAGCAGTACTTC CATSTNFGGAGYEQYF
- TRBJ1-1 TRBD1 TRBV11-3 TGTGCCAGCAGCCCGGGACAGGCCGGAGAAGCTTTCTTT CASSPGQAGEAFF
- TRBJ2-3 - TRBV3-1/TRBV3-2 TGTGCCAGCAGCCAAGAGACAGGACAGACAGATACGCAGTATTTT CASSQETGQTDTQYF
- TRBJ1-2 TRBD1 TRBV28 TGTGCCAGCAGTTTATCCGCCGGGACAGGGGGCAGCGGCTACACCTTC CASSLSAGTGGSGYTF
- TRBJ2-7 TRBD2 TRBV12-3/TRBV12-4 TGTGCCAGCAGTTTAGGCGGGGGGTCAGGGGTGTTTTTC CASSLGGGSGVFF
- TRBJ2-7 - TRBV5-1 TGCGCCAGCAGCGGCGGGGGCCCCTTGGGCGAGCAGTACTTC CASSGGGPLGEQYF
- TRBJ1-1 TRBD1 TRBV6-5 TGTGCCAGCAGCCAAACAGGGGTGGGGGACACTGAAGCTTTCTTT CASSQTGVGDTEAFF
- TRBJ1-2 TRBD1 TRBV10-2 TGCGCCAGCAGTGCACAGGGACAGGGAGCCTATGGCTACACCTTC CASSAQGQGAYGYTF
- TRBJ1-5 - TRBV5-1 TGCGCCAGCAGCCCGGGGGTCGGAGGACAGCCCCAGCATTTT CASSPGVGGQPQHF
- TRBJ2-1 - TRBV5-1 TGCGCCAGCAGCTTGGACACAGGTCGGGATGAGCAGTTCTTC CASSLDTGRDEQFF
- TRBJ1-2 - TRBV4-3 TGCGCCAGCAGCCAAGCCGGAGGACTTAACTATGGCTACACCTTC CASSQAGGLNYGYTF
- TRBJ1-5 TRBD1 TRBV6-6 TGTGCCAGCAGTTACAAAATGACAGGGGAGAATCAGCCCCAGCATTTT CASSYKMTGENQPQHF
- TRBJ1-1 TRBD1 TRBV6-2/TRBV6-3 TGTGCCAGCAGTGATGGACAGGCCAGGAACACTGAAGCTTTCTTT CASSDGQARNTEAFF
- TRBJ2-3 TRBD1 TRBV7-8 TGTGCCAGCAGCTTAGTTACAGGACAGGACGTGGATACGCAGTATTTT CASSLVTGQDVDTQYF
- TRBJ2-7 TRBD2 TRBV28 TGTGCCAGCGGAAATAGCGGGCCTACCTACGAGCAGTACTTC CASGNSGPTYEQYF
- TRBJ1-3 TRBD1 TRBV7-9 TGTGCCAGCAGCTACAGGGGAGGATCTGGAAACACCATATATTTT CASSYRGGSGNTIYF
- TRBJ2-6 - TRBV5-1 TGCGCCAGCAGCTTGGAAGCCTCTGGGGCCAACGTCCTGACTTTC CASSLEASGANVLTF
- TRBJ2-1 - TRBV3-1/TRBV3-2 TGTGCCAGCAGTCCCTATGAGACAGGAGGTTACAATGAGCAGTTCTTC CASSPYETGGYNEQFF
- TRBJ2-5 TRBD2 TRBV3-1/TRBV3-2 TGTGCCAGCAGCCAACCCGGGGAACTAGCGGGGGGAATGGAGACCCAGTACTTC CASSQPGELAGGMETQYF
- TRBJ1-5 - TRBV6-1 TGTGCCAGCAGTGAAGGTGAGGGGCCCCAGCATTTT CASSEGEGPQHF
- TRBJ2-5 TRBD1 TRBV24-1 TGTGCCACCAGTGATTTGCGCAGGGGGGAGACCCAGTACTTC CATSDLRRGETQYF
- TRBJ2-5 TRBD1 TRBV3-1/TRBV3-2 TGTGCCAGCAGCCGGACAGGGGAGACCCAGTACTTC CASSRTGETQYF
- TRBJ1-5 - TRBV2 TGTGCCAGCAGTGAAGCACGAAGGGGGTTACGCAATCAGCCCCAGCATTTT CASSEARRGLRNQPQHF
once TRBJ2-5 - TRBV5-4 TGTGCCAGCAGCCTCCACGATAGGGGCGAGACCCAGTACTTC CASSLHDRGETQYF
- TRBJ1-1 - TRBV6-2/TRBV6-3 TGTGCCAGCAGTAAATTTCGGGGGGAGAACACTGAAGCTTTCTTT CASSKFRGENTEAFF
few TRBJ2-2 - TRBV4-2 TGTGCCAGCAGCCAAGAGGGCGGGATCGTCGGGGAGCTGTTTTTT CASSQEGGIVGELFF
- TRBJ2-1 TRBD2 TRBV25-1 TGTGCCAGCAACCCCCAGCGGGGGGTAAATGAGCAGTTCTTC CASNPQRGVNEQFF
few TRBJ2-2 - TRBV4-1 TGCGCCAGCAGCCAAGATCTTGCCGGGGAGCTGTTTTTT CASSQDLAGELFF
- TRBJ1-1 TRBD1 TRBV7-2 TGTGCCAGCAGCTTGATGGACAGGGTGAACACTGAAGCTTTCTTT CASSLMDRVNTEAFF
- TRBJ2-2 TRBD1 TRBV27 TGTGCCAGCAGTGCCGGGACAGGGCGGACCGGGGAGCTGTTTTTT CASSAGTGRTGELFF
- TRBJ2-5 - TRBV11-2 TGTGCCAGCAGCCCCACACAAGAGACCCAGTACTTC CASSPTQETQYF
- TRBJ1-3 TRBD1 TRBV2 TGTGCCAGCAAGCACAGGGGAGAGTCCTCTGGAAACACCATATATTTT CASKHRGESSGNTIYF
- TRBJ1-1 TRBD1 TRBV6-2/TRBV6-3 TGTGCCAGCAGTCTGGACAGGGGGGGCACTGAAGCTTTCTTT CASSLDRGGTEAFF
few TRBJ1-1 - TRBV11-3 TGTGCCAGCAGCTTAGGGAGGAACACTGAAGCTTTCTTT CASSLGRNTEAFF
- TRBJ2-3 TRBD1 TRBV27 TGTGCCAGCAGTGCCACCGGGACAGGGAGAGCAGATACGCAGTATTTT CASSATGTGRADTQYF
- TRBJ1-6 - TRBV10-3 TGTGCCATCAGTCAGGGAGGGAATTCACCCCTCCACTTT CAISQGGNSPLHF
few TRBJ2-3 TRBD1 TRBV10-3 TGTGCCATCAGTGGCCGGGACAGGGTGGGAGATACGCAGTATTTT CAISGRDRVGDTQYF
- TRBJ2-1 - TRBV27 TGTGCCAGCAGTTTAGACAGAGGTTCGGGTGAGCAGTTCTTC CASSLDRGSGEQFF
- TRBJ1-2 TRBD1 TRBV28 TGTGCCACTCCAACCGGGACAGGGGTTGGAGCTAACTATGGCTACACCTTC CATPTGTGVGANYGYTF
- TRBJ1-6 - TRBV19 TGTGCCAGTAGTATTCAGGTGGGAGGAGATTCACCCCTCCACTTT CASSIQVGGDSPLHF
few TRBJ1-1 - TRBV6-6 TGTGCCAGCAGTTACACGATCCTAGGCGAAGCTTTCTTT CASSYTILGEAFF
- TRBJ1-6 - TRBV19 TGTGCCAGTAGTGGGGAGCAGTATTCACCCCTCCACTTT CASSGEQYSPLHF
- TRBJ1-2 - TRBV18 TGTGCCAGCTCACCACCTTCACAGGGCGAGCATGGCTACACCTTC CASSPPSQGEHGYTF
- TRBJ1-1 - TRBV5-1 TGCGCCAGCAGCTCAACAGTCTTGGGCACTGAAGCTTTCTTT CASSSTVLGTEAFF
few TRBJ1-2 - TRBV18 TGTGCCAGCTCACCATCTATTTTGGATGGCTACACCTTC CASSPSILDGYTF
- TRBJ2-3 - TRBV9 TGTGCCAGCAGCTTCTCAGGTGATCCGACCACAGATACGCAGTATTTT CASSFSGDPTTDTQYF
- TRBJ2-3 TRBD2 TRBV4-3 TGCGCCAGCAGCAATAGACTAGCGGGGGAAACAGATACGCAGTATTTT CASSNRLAGETDTQYF